The TCR beta chain under discussion was sequenced for a study of CD8 T cells in ankylosing spondylitis. Germline trimming cut 4 bases from V and 4 bases from J; bases unmatched to any gene: 4. There are 13 residues in the CDR3. Germline assignment: CDR1 SGHDN and CDR2 FVKESK. MiXCR, run by TCRdb on the 5' RACE reads, gives a single entry per CDR3 protein. The sample has roughly 190,000 distinct CDR3 sequences; about 13% are singletons. The chain employs TRBV14 and TRBJ2-7; 7 bases fit TRBD2. Sequenced material: blood, either unsorted or a sorted T cell fraction (not recorded which). The origin of this receptor is a male donor with ankylosing spondylitis or in good health (not recorded which). The DNA for the CDR3 is TGTGCCAGCAGCCCCGCCGGGGGGTACGAGCAGTACTTC. Translated, it gives CASSPAGGYEQYF.